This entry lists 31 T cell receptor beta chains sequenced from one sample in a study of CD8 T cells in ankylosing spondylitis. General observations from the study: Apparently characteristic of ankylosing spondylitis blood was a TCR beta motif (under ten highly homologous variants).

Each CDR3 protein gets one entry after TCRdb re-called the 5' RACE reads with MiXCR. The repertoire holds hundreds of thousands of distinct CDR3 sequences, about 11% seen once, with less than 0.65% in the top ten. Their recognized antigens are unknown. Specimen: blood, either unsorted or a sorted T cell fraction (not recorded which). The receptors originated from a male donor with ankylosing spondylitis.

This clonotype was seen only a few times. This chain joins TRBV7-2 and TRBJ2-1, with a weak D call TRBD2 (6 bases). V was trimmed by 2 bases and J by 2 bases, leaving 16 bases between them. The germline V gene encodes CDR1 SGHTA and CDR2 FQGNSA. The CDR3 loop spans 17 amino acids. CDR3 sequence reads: CASSLLPSGETYNEQFF. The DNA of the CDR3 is TGTGCCAGCAGCTTATTGCCGTCGGGGGAAACCTACAATGAGCAGTTCTTC. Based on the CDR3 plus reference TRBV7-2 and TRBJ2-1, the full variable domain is GAGVSQSPSNKVTEKGKDVELRCDPISGHTALYWYRQSLGQGLEFLIYFQGNSAPDKSGLPSDRFSAERTGGSVSTLTIQRTQQEDSAVYLCASSLLPSGETYNEQFFGPGTRLTVL.

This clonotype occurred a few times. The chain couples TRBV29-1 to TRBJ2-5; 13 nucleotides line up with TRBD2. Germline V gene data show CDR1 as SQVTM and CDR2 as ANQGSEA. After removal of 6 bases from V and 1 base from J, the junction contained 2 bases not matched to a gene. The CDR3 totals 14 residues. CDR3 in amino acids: CSVRTSGGQETQYF. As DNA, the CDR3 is TGCAGCGTCCGGACTAGCGGGGGCCAAGAGACCCAGTACTTC. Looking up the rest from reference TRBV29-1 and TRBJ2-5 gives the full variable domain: SAVISQKPSRDICQRGTSLTIQCQVDSQVTMMFWYRQQPGQSLTLIATANQGSEATYESGFVIDKFPISRPNLTFSTLTVSNMSPEDSSIYLCSVRTSGGQETQYFGPGTRLLVL.

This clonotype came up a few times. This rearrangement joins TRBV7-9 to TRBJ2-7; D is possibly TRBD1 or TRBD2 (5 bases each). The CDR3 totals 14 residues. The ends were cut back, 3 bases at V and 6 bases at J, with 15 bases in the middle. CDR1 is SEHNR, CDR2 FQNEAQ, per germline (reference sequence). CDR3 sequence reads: CASSFGRELAEQYF. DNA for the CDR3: TGTGCCAGCAGCTTTGGCAGGGAGTTGGCCGAGCAGTACTTC.

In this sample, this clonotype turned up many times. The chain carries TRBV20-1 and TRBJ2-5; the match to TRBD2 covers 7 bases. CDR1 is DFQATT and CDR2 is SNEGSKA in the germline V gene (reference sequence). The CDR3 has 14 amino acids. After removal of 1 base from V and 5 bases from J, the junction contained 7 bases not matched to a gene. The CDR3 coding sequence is TGCAGTGCTAGAGTGGCGGGAGCGGAGGAGACCCAGTACTTC. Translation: CSARVAGAEETQYF.

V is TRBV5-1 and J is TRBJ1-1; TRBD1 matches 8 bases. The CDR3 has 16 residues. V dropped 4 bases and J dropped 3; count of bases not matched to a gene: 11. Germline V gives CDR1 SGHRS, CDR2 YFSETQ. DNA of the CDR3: TGCGCCAGCAGCCCCGGACAGGGAGGGGGAGACACTGAAGCTTTCTTT. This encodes CASSPGQGGGDTEAFF. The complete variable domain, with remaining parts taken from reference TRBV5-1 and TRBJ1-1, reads KAGVTQTPRYLIKTRGQQVTLSCSPISGHRSVSWYQQTPGQGLQFLFEYFSETQRNKGNFPGRFSGRQFSNSRSEMNVSTLELGDSALYLCASSPGQGGGDTEAFFGQGTRLTVV.

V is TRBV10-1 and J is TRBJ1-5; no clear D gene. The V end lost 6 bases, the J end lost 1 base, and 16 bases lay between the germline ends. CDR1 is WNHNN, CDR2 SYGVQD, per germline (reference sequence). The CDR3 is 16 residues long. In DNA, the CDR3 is TGCGCCAGCAGCCCCCGCGGCGGGCGGAGCAATCAGCCCCAGCATTTT. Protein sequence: CASSPRGGRSNQPQHF.

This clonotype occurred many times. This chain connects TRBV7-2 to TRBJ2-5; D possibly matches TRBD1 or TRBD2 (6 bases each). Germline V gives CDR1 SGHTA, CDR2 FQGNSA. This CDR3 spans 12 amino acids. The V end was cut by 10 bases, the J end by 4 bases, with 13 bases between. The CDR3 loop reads CATRGQGETQYF. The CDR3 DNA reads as TGTGCCACCCGGGGGCAGGGAGAGACCCAGTACTTC.

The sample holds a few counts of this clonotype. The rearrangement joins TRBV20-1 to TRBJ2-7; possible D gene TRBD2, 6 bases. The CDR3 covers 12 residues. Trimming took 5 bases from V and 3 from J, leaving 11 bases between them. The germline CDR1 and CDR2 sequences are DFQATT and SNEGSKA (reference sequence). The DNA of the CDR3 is TGCAGTGCTGCTGGGGGGAACTACGAGCAGTACTTC. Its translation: CSAAGGNYEQYF.

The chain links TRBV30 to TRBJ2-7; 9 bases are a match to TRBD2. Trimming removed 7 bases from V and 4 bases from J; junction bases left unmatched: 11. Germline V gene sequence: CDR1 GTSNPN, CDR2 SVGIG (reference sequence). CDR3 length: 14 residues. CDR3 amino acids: CASTRGGRVYEQYF. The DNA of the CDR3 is TGTGCCTCGACTCGGGGCGGGAGGGTTTACGAGCAGTACTTC. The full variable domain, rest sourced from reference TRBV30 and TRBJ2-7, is SQTIHQWPATLVQPVGSPLSLECTVEGTSNPNLYWYRQAAGRGLQLLFYSVGIGQISSEVPQNLSASRPQDRQFILSSKKLLLSDSGFYLCASTRGGRVYEQYFGPGTRLTVT.

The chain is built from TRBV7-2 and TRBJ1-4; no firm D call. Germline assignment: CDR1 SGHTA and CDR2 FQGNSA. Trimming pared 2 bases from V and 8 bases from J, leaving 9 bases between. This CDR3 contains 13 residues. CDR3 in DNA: TGTGCCAGCAGCTTAAAGGAGGGAGAAAAACTGTTTTTT. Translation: CASSLKEGEKLFF.

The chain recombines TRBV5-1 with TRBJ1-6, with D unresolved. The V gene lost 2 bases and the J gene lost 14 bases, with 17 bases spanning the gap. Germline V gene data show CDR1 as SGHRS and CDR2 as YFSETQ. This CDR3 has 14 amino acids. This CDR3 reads CASSFREGGPTLHF. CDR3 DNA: TGCGCCAGCAGCTTCCGGGAAGGTGGCCCGACCCTCCACTTT. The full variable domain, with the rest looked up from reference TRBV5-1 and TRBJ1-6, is KAGVTQTPRYLIKTRGQQVTLSCSPISGHRSVSWYQQTPGQGLQFLFEYFSETQRNKGNFPGRFSGRQFSNSRSEMNVSTLELGDSALYLCASSFREGGPTLHFGNGTRLTVT.

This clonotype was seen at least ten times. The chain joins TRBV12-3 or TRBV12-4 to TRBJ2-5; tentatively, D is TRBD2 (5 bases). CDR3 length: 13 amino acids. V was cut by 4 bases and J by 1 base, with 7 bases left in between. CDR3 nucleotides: TGTGCCAGCAGTTGGAGGCTCCAAGAGACCCAGTACTTC. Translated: CASSWRLQETQYF.

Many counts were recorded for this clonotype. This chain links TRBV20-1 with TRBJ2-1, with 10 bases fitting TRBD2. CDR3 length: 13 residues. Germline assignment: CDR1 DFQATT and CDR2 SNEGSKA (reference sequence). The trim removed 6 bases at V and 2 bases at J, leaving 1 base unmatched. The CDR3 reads CSAGTSAYNEQFF. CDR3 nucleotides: TGCAGTGCCGGGACTAGCGCCTACAATGAGCAGTTCTTC.

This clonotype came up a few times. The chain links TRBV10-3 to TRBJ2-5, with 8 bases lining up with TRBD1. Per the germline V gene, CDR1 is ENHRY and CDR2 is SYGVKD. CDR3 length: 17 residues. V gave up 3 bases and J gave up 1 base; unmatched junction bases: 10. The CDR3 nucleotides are TGTGCCATCAGTGACGGGACAGGAGTAAGACCCCAAGAGACCCAGTACTTC. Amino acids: CAISDGTGVRPQETQYF.

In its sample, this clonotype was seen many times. CDR3 sequence (DNA): TGTGCCAGCAGAGAAAGAGGAGGCTCCTACAATGAGCAGTTCTTC. Protein product: CASRERGGSYNEQFF. The chain employs TRBV12-3 or TRBV12-4 and TRBJ2-1; D possibly corresponds to TRBD2 (5 bases). Trimming removed 6 bases from V and 0 bases from J, with 12 bases in between. This CDR3 region has 15 residues.

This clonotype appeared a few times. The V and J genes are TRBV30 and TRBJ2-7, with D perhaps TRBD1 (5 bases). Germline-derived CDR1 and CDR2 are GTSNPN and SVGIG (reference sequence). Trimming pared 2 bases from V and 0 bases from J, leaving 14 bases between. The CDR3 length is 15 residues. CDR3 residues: CAWSRGRVSSYEQYF. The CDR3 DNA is TGTGCCTGGAGTAGGGGCAGGGTGAGCTCCTACGAGCAGTACTTC.

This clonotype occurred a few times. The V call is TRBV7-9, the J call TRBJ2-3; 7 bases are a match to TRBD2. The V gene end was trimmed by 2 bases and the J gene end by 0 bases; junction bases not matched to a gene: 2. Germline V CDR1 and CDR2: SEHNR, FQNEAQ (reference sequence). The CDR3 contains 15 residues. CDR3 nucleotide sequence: TGTGCCAGCAGCTTACAGGGACTAAGCACAGATACGCAGTATTTT. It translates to CASSLQGLSTDTQYF.

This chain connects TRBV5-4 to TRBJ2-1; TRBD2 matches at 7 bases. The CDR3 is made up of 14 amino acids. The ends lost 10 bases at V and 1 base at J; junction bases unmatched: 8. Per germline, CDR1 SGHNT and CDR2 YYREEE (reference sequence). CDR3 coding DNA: TGTGCCCAAGGGCCGGGGGGATCCTACAATGAGCAGTTCTTC. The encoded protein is CAQGPGGSYNEQFF.

The CDR3 DNA reads as TGCAGTGCTAGTTTGGGCAGGGGTTACTACGAGCAGTACTTC. Its protein product is CSASLGRGYYEQYF. J is TRBJ2-7 and V is TRBV20-1, with D maybe TRBD1 (6 bases). There are 14 residues in the CDR3. Germline V lookup: CDR1 DFQATT, CDR2 SNEGSKA (reference sequence). Trimming left V 3 bases short and J 3 bases short, with 15 bases between.

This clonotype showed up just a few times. The CDR3 sequence is CASSHPGQGGLGYEKLFF. The CDR3 nucleotides are TGCGCCAGCAGCCACCCCGGACAGGGAGGATTGGGTTATGAAAAACTGTTTTTT. The chain couples TRBV4-3 to TRBJ1-4, with 8 bases matching TRBD1. CDR3 length: 18 residues. V dropped 3 bases and J dropped 6; count of bases not matched to a gene: 15. CDR1 and CDR2 from the germline V gene are LGHNA and YSLEER.

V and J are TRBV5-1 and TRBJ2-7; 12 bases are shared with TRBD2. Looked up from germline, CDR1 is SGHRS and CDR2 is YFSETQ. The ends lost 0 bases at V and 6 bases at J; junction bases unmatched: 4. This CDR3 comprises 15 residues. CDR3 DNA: TGCGCCAGCAGCTTGGGAACTAGCGGGGGGACCGAGCAGTACTTC. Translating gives CASSLGTSGGTEQYF.

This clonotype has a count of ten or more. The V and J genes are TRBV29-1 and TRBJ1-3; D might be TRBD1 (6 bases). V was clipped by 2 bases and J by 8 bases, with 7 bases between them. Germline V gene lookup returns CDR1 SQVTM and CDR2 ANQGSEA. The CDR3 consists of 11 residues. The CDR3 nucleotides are TGCAGCGTTGAATCAGGGGACACCATATATTTT. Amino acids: CSVESGDTIYF.

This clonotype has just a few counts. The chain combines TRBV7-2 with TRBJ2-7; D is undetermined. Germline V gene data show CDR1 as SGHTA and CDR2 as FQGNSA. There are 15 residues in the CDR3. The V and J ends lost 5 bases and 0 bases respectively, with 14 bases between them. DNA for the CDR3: TGTGCCAGCAGCCCCGCCGCAGCCAGCTCCTACGAGCAGTACTTC. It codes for CASSPAAASSYEQYF. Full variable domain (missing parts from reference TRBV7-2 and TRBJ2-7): GAGVSQSPSNKVTEKGKDVELRCDPISGHTALYWYRQSLGQGLEFLIYFQGNSAPDKSGLPSDRFSAERTGGSVSTLTIQRTQQEDSAVYLCASSPAAASSYEQYFGPGTRLTVT.

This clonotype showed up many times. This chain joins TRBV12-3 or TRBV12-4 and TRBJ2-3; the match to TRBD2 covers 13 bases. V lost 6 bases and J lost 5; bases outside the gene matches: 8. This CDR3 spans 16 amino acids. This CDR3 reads CASSRRLAGGLDTQYF. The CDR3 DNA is TGTGCCAGCAGCCGAAGACTAGCGGGGGGCCTAGATACGCAGTATTTT.

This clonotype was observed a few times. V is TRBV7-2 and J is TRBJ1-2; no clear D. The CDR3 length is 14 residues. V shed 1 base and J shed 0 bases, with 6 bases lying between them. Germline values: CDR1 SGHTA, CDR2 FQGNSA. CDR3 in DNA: TGTGCCAGCAGCTTAGAATACTCTAACTATGGCTACACCTTC. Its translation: CASSLEYSNYGYTF.

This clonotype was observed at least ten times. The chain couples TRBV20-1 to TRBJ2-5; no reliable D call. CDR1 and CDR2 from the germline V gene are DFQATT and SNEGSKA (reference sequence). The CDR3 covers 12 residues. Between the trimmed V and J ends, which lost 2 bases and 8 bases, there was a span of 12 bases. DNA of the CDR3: TGCAGTGCTAGATTAAGGACCTTCACCCAGTACTTC. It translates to CSARLRTFTQYF.

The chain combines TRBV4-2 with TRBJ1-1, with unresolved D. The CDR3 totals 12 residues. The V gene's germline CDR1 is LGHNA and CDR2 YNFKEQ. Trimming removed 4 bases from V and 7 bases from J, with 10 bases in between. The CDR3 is CASSPEGDEAFF. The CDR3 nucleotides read TGTGCCAGCAGCCCGGAAGGAGATGAAGCTTTCTTT.

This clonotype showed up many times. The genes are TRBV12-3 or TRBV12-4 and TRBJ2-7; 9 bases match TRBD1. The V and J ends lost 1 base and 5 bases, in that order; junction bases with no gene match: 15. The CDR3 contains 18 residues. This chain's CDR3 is CASSLGLVPGQGSHEQYF. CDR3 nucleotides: TGTGCCAGCAGTTTAGGGCTGGTTCCGGGACAGGGTTCCCACGAGCAGTACTTC.

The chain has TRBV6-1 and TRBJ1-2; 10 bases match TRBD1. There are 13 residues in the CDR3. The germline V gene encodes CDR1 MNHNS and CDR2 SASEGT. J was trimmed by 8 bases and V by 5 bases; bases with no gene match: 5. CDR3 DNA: TGTGCCAGCAGTCGACAGGGGGCGAAGGGCTACACCTTC. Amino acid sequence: CASSRQGAKGYTF.

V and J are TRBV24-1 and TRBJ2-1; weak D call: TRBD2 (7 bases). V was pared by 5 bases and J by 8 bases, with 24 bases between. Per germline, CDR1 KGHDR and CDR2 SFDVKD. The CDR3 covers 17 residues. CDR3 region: CATSALGASGLGDEQFF. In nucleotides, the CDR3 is TGTGCCACCAGTGCCCTGGGGGCTAGCGGCCTTGGCGATGAGCAGTTCTTC.

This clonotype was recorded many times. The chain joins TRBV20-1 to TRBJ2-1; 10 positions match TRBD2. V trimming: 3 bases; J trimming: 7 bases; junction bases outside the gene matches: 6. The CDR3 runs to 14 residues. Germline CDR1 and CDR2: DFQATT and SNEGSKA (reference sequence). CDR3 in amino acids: CSASASGRTNEQFF. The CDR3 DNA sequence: TGCAGTGCTAGCGCTAGCGGGAGAACTAATGAGCAGTTCTTC.